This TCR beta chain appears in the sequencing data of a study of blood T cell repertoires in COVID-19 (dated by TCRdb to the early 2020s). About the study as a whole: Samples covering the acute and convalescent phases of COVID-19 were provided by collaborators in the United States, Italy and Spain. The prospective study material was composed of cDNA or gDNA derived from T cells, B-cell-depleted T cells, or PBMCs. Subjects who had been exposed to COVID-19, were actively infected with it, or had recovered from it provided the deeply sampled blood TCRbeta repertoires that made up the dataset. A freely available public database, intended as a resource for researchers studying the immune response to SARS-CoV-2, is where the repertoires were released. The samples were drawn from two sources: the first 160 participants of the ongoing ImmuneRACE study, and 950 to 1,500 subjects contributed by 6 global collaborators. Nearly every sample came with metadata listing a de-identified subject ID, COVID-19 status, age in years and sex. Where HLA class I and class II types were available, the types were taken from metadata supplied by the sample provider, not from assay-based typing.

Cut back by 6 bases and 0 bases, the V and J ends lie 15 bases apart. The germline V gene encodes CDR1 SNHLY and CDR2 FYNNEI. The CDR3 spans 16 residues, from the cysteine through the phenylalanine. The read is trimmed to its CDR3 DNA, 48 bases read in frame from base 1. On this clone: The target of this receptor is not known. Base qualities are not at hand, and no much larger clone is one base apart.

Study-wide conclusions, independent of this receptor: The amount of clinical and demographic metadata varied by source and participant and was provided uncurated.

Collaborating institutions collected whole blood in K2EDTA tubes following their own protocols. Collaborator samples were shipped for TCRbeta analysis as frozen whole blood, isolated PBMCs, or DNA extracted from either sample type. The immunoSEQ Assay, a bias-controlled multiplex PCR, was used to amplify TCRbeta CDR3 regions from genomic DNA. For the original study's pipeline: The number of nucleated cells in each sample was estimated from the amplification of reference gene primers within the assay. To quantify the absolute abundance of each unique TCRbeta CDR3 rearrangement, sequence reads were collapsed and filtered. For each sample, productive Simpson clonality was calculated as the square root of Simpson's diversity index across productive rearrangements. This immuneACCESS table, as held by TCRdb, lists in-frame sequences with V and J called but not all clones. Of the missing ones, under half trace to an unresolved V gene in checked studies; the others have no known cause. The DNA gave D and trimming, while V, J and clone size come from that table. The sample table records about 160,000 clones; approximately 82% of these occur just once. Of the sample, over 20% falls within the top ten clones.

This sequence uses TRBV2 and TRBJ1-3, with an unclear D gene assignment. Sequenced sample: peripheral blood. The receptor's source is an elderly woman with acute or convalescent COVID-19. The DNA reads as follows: TGTGCCAGCAGGACGGGAACTTCCTCCTCTGGAAACACCATATATTTT. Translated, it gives CASRTGTSSSGNTIYF.